The clone carrying this TCR beta chain has just one count. The data belong to a study of preoperative IRX-2 immunotherapy in early breast cancer. Treatment of the sample: preoperative locoregional IRX-2 cytokine immunotherapy. Preoperative locoregional IRX-2 cytokine immunotherapy was tested in the phase Ib source study. Repertoires were generated with immunoSEQ multiplex PCR, while TCRdb's copy carries only in-frame clones and drops some. The sample shows fewer than 30,000 clones, 90% of them seen only once. V lost 6 bases and J lost 2, with 10 bases in between. The germline V gene has CDR1 MNHEY and CDR2 SVGAGI. The CDR3 totals 13 residues.

This receptor was identified in a human donor with breast cancer. The chain joins TRBV6-5 to TRBJ1-2; D is uncertain. The specimen was collected from a patient treated with IRX-2 immunotherapy. The CDR3 DNA sequence: TGTGCCAGCAGACTAGATGAGAACTATGGCTACACCTTC. Translated, it gives CASRLDENYGYTF.